In its sample, the clone carrying this T cell receptor (beta chain) was seen a few times. The junction differs from germline at one of its ends, possibly a read error. The data derive from a study of blood T cells in healthy people across ages. There are 16 residues in the CDR3. Sample-barcoded 5' priming and a J-beta primer mix drove a second PCR of roughly 7 to 11 cycles. TCRdb re-analysed the 5' RACE reads in MiXCR, keeping a single row per CDR3 protein. The table has 850,000 to 950,000 distinct CDR3 sequences, 29% seen once; the top ten hold around a sixth. Sequencing used blood. This TCR was sampled from a woman older than 75 in good health. The chain recombines TRBV12-3 or TRBV12-4 with TRBJ1-2; no clear D. In DNA form, the CDR3 reads TGTGCCAGCAGTCCTCTCGGGCCCCCCACTAACTATGGCCACACCTTC. It translates to CASSPLGPPTNYGHTF.